These 28 T cell receptor beta chains originate from one sample sequenced in a study of blood T cells in healthy people across ages (dated by TCRdb to 2013 to 2016). Libraries were built with 5' RACE. Sequenced on an Illumina HiSeq 2500. A second PCR of roughly 6 to 11 cycles was run with a J-beta primer mix and a sample-barcoded 5' primer. The public reads were quality trimmed at Q25 with fastp and then assembled into clones with MiXCR by TCRdb, keeping productive beta chains. Rows are combined by CDR3 protein, so each entry shows the most common genes and DNA. The sample table lists around 900,000 distinct CDR3 sequences, 25% to 30% of them with a count of one. 15% to 20% of the sample is taken by the ten largest. The sample comprised blood. The origin of the receptors is an elderly woman in good health.

This clonotype was recorded many times. This chain links TRBV5-1 with TRBJ1-5, with 7 bases matching TRBD1. Germline CDR1 SGHRS, CDR2 YFSETQ. The CDR3 consists of 13 residues. V dropped 4 bases and J dropped 5; count of bases not matched to a gene: 3. CDR3 loop: CASSSQGDQPQHF. The CDR3 nucleotides read TGCGCCAGCAGCAGTCAGGGGGATCAGCCCCAGCATTTT.

This rearrangement joins TRBV30 to TRBJ1-2; tentatively, D is TRBD1 (6 bases). Germline V gene lookup returns CDR1 GTSNPN and CDR2 SVGIG (reference sequence). The CDR3 covers 12 residues. The V gene lost 2 bases and the J gene lost 8 bases, with 12 bases spanning the gap. CDR3 sequence: CAWSSWGQGYTF. The DNA of the CDR3 is TGTGCCTGGAGTAGCTGGGGGCAGGGCTACACCTTC.

In the case of this clonotype: This may arise from a read error, as a much more abundant clone is one base away. This sequence joins TRBV6-1 and TRBJ2-6; TRBD1 matches 7 bases. The length of the CDR3 is 15 residues. The germline V gene encodes CDR1 MNHNS and CDR2 SASEGT. CDR3 loop: CACRKQGSGANVLTF. Written as DNA, the CDR3 is TGTGCCTGCAGAAAACAGGGGTCCGGGGCCAACGTCCTGACTTTC.

V gene TRBV25-1 combines with J gene TRBJ1-2, with D perhaps matching TRBD1 (5 bases). The CDR3 runs to 13 residues. Per the germline V gene, CDR1 is MGHDK and CDR2 is SYGVNS. The germline V and J ends were trimmed by 6 bases and 4 bases, with 12 bases remaining between them. CDR3 bases: TGTGCCAGCAGGAACGGGGGGGTCTATGGCTACACCTTC. As protein: CASRNGGVYGYTF.

The CDR3 sequence is CASRRALQETQYF. The CDR3, as DNA: TGTGCCAGCAGGCGGGCCCTCCAAGAGACCCAGTACTTC. V usage is TRBV12-3 or TRBV12-4 and J usage is TRBJ2-5; possible D gene TRBD2, 5 bases. The CDR3 length is 13 residues. V lost 6 bases and J lost 1, with 9 bases in between.

The V call is TRBV7-2, the J call TRBJ2-7; D possibly corresponds to TRBD1 (6 bases). V was pared by 4 bases and J by 2 bases, with 9 bases between. CDR1 and CDR2 (germline): SGHTA, FQGNSA. The CDR3 loop spans 13 amino acids. The CDR3 coding sequence is TGTGCCAGCAGCTACTGGGACACCTACGAGCAGTACTTC. Amino acids: CASSYWDTYEQYF.

This clonotype was seen ten or more times. The V gene is TRBV7-2, the J gene TRBJ2-7; 8 bases match TRBD2. V gave up 4 bases and J gave up 6 bases; unmatched junction bases: 8. CDR1 and CDR2 (germline): SGHTA, FQGNSA. The CDR3 runs to 14 residues. CDR3 DNA sequence: TGTGCCAGCAGCTCAGGGACTAGATTGGGCGAGCAGTACTTC. Translated: CASSSGTRLGEQYF.

This clonotype was seen at least ten times. This chain links TRBV10-3 with TRBJ2-1; D remains ambiguous. This CDR3 has 14 amino acids. V was shortened by 3 bases and J by 4 bases, with 10 bases between the two germline ends. Germline lookup yields CDR1 ENHRY and CDR2 SYGVKD. The CDR3 region has the DNA TGTGCCATCAGTGAATCGACCCAGTACAATGAGCAGTTCTTC. It is translated as CAISESTQYNEQFF.

This clonotype was observed a handful of times. The rearrangement links TRBV18 to TRBJ1-5; D not certain. V was clipped by 3 bases and J by 4 bases, with 16 bases between them. The V gene's germline CDR1 is KGHSH and CDR2 LQKENI. This CDR3 spans 16 amino acids. As DNA, the CDR3 is TGTGCCAGCTCACCCGGACGCTCCCACCTTAATCAGCCCCAGCATTTT. Protein: CASSPGRSHLNQPQHF. Full variable domain (remainder filled in from reference TRBV18 and TRBJ1-5): NAGVMQNPRHLVRRRGQEARLRCSPMKGHSHVYWYRQLPEEGLKFMVYLQKENIIDESGMPKERFSAEFPKEGPSILRIQQVVRGDSAAYFCASSPGRSHLNQPQHFGDGTRLSIL.

The chain is built from TRBV6-5 and TRBJ2-2, with D possibly matching TRBD2 (5 bases). V dropped 7 bases and J dropped 0 bases, with 15 bases sitting between them. The CDR3 contains 16 residues. Per the germline V gene, CDR1 is MNHEY and CDR2 is SVGAGI. Here the CDR3 DNA reads TGTGCCAGCACGCCTCTAGGAGGCGCGAACACCGGGGAGCTGTTTTTT. As protein: CASTPLGGANTGELFF.

This clonotype has a count of ten or more. This chain links TRBV12-3 or TRBV12-4 with TRBJ1-2; D call uncertain. This CDR3 spans 14 amino acids. Trimming removed 5 bases from V and 8 bases from J, with 18 bases in between. The CDR3 protein is CASSPGMKTGGYTF. CDR3 in DNA: TGTGCCAGCAGTCCGGGGATGAAAACGGGCGGCTACACCTTC.

In this sample, this clonotype turned up many times. The V and J genes are TRBV7-2 and TRBJ2-7, with 8 bases matching TRBD1. Trimming cost V 4 bases and J 7 bases; bases outside gene matches: 12. The CDR3 is 15 residues long. Germline CDR1 and CDR2: SGHTA and FQGNSA. Here the CDR3 reads CASSSLPQGAREQYF. Here the CDR3 DNA reads TGTGCCAGCAGCTCCCTGCCCCAGGGGGCGAGGGAGCAGTACTTC. The whole variable domain, filled in from reference TRBV7-2 and TRBJ2-7, reads GAGVSQSPSNKVTEKGKDVELRCDPISGHTALYWYRQSLGQGLEFLIYFQGNSAPDKSGLPSDRFSAERTGGSVSTLTIQRTQQEDSAVYLCASSSLPQGAREQYFGPGTRLTVT.

The V and J genes are TRBV20-1 and TRBJ2-7; TRBD2 agrees at 9 bases. This CDR3 spans 14 amino acids. The V and J ends lost 6 bases and 6 bases, in that order; junction bases with no gene match: 12. Per the germline V gene, CDR1 is DFQATT and CDR2 is SNEGSKA (reference sequence). This chain's CDR3 is CSAKRGATDREQYF. Here the CDR3 DNA reads TGCAGTGCAAAGCGGGGGGCGACGGACCGCGAGCAGTACTTC.

The V gene is TRBV4-2, the J gene TRBJ2-5; D is tentatively TRBD1 or TRBD2 (5 bases each). TRBJ2-7 matches the DNA end more closely, so the J call is doubtful. The length of the CDR3 is 14 residues. Looked up from germline, CDR1 is LGHNA and CDR2 is YNFKEQ. The DNA for the CDR3 is TGTGCCAGCAGCCAAGTTAGGGACCCCTACGAGCAGTACTTC. Its protein product is CASSQVRDPYEQYF.

At least ten counts were recorded for this clonotype. V and J are TRBV20-1 and TRBJ1-2; 8 nucleotides match TRBD1. The CDR3 is made up of 13 amino acids. The trim removed 5 bases at V and 5 bases at J, leaving 7 bases unmatched. Germline V lookup: CDR1 DFQATT, CDR2 SNEGSKA (reference sequence). The CDR3 DNA is TGCAGTGCTGCCCGGACAGGGTCGTATGGCTACACCTTC. Its protein is CSAARTGSYGYTF.

This clonotype was seen a few times. The gene calls are TRBV29-1 and TRBJ1-3; D unclear. The CDR3 has 12 residues. V lost 6 bases to trimming and J lost 0 bases, with 6 bases between them. Looked up from germline, CDR1 is SQVTM and CDR2 is ANQGSEA. The CDR3 DNA sequence: TGCAGCGTCCAGAGCTCTGGAAACACCATATATTTT. Its protein is CSVQSSGNTIYF.

As regards this clonotype: It may be a read error: a sequence one base away is much more abundant. The chain combines TRBV27 with TRBJ2-1, with a possible D match to TRBD2 (7 bases). The assigned J gene may be wrong: the sequence end matches TRBJ2-7 better. Germline CDR1 and CDR2: MNHEY and SMNVEV (reference sequence). The CDR3 loop spans 17 amino acids. The CDR3: CASSLRGAESSYNEQYF. The CDR3 DNA follows: TGTGCCAGCTCACTCCGGGGGGCGGAGAGCTCCTACAATGAGCAGTACTTC.

The table lists this clonotype with a few counts. Given a much more abundant clone one base away, this may be a read error. The chain combines TRBV6-2 or TRBV6-3 with TRBJ2-1; maybe TRBD1 (5 bases). The germline gives CDR1 MNHEY, CDR2 SVGEGT. The CDR3 covers 12 residues. Trimming pared 4 bases from V and 8 bases from J, leaving 9 bases between. The CDR3 protein is CASSSRVDEQFF. The DNA of the CDR3 is TGTGCCAGCAGTTCCAGGGTGGATGAGCAGTTCTTC.

This clonotype was seen more than once but under ten times. The CDR3 nucleotides read TGTGCCAGCAGCACCTTGAGGGGGCGAGGGGAGACCCAGTACTTC. Its translation: CASSTLRGRGETQYF. The V call is TRBV11-2, the J call TRBJ2-5, with TRBD1 identical over 7 bases. Per germline, CDR1 SGHAT and CDR2 FQNNGV. Trimming took 5 bases from V and 5 from J; bases not matched to a gene: 11. The CDR3 is made up of 15 amino acids. Together with reference TRBV11-2 and TRBJ2-5, the CDR3 gives the full variable domain: EAGVAQSPRYKIIEKRQSVAFWCNPISGHATLYWYQQILGQGPKLLIQFQNNGVVDDSQLPKDRFSAERLKGVDSTLKIQPAKLEDSAVYLCASSTLRGRGETQYFGPGTRLLVL.

The J gene is TRBJ2-1, the V gene TRBV19; 14 bases map to TRBD2. J was trimmed by 1 base and V by 5 bases; bases with no gene match: 7. In germline, CDR1 is LNHDA, CDR2 SQIVND (reference sequence). This CDR3 is built from 18 residues. CDR3 sequence reads: CASSQGLAGVGSYNEQFF. The CDR3 bases are TGTGCCAGTAGTCAGGGACTAGCGGGGGTTGGTTCCTACAATGAGCAGTTCTTC.

The chain employs TRBV11-2 and TRBJ2-3; TRBD2 aligns across 9 bases. CDR3 size: 15 residues. The V and J ends lost 5 bases and 3 bases, in that order; junction bases with no gene match: 6. Germline V gene data show CDR1 as SGHAT and CDR2 as FQNNGV. The CDR3 nucleotides are TGTGCCAGCAGCCCCGGACTAGCGACAACAGATACGCAGTATTTT. The encoded protein is CASSPGLATTDTQYF. Looking up the rest from reference TRBV11-2 and TRBJ2-3 gives the full variable domain: EAGVAQSPRYKIIEKRQSVAFWCNPISGHATLYWYQQILGQGPKLLIQFQNNGVVDDSQLPKDRFSAERLKGVDSTLKIQPAKLEDSAVYLCASSPGLATTDTQYFGPGTRLTVL.

In this sample, this clonotype turned up many times. This chain connects TRBV3-1 to TRBJ2-1; 7 positions match TRBD2. Germline V gene lookup returns CDR1 LGHDT and CDR2 YNNKEL (reference sequence). The V segment lost 0 bases and the J segment 3 bases; nucleotides outside the gene matches: 5. CDR3 length: 16 residues. CDR3 amino acids: CASSQEGGNDYNEQFF. For the CDR3, the DNA is TGTGCCAGCAGCCAAGAGGGGGGGAACGACTACAATGAGCAGTTCTTC.

Comment on this clonotype: One end of the junction does not line up with germline, which may come from a read error. The rearrangement links TRBV12-3 or TRBV12-4 to TRBJ2-3, with TRBD2 matching 8 bases. The CDR3 length is 17 residues. The CDR3 spells CASSPSGGRVSTDAQYF. CDR3 sequence (DNA): TGTGCCAGCAGTCCGAGCGGGGGTCGAGTGAGCACAGATGCGCAGTATTTT.

At least ten counts were recorded for this clonotype. The gene calls are TRBV27 and TRBJ2-3; a possible D gene is TRBD1 (6 bases). The CDR3 spans 12 residues. The V and J ends lost 9 bases and 1 base respectively, with 8 bases between them. Looked up from germline, CDR1 is MNHEY and CDR2 is SMNVEV (reference sequence). CDR3 sequence (DNA): TGTGCCAGGCGACAGGGCACAGATACGCAGTATTTT. It codes for CARRQGTDTQYF.

There are many counts of this clonotype. The chain employs TRBV5-1 and TRBJ2-1, with TRBD2 matching 11 bases. This CDR3 has 19 amino acids. V shed 0 bases, J shed 5 bases, and the junction held 13 bases outside the gene matches. CDR1 and CDR2 from the germline V gene are SGHRS and YFSETQ. As DNA, the CDR3 is TGCGCCAGCAGCTTGGCCCCGGCTAGCGGGGGGCTGGGGGACAATGAGCAGTTCTTC. It translates to CASSLAPASGGLGDNEQFF. The whole variable domain, filled in from reference TRBV5-1 and TRBJ2-1, reads KAGVTQTPRYLIKTRGQQVTLSCSPISGHRSVSWYQQTPGQGLQFLFEYFSETQRNKGNFPGRFSGRQFSNSRSEMNVSTLELGDSALYLCASSLAPASGGLGDNEQFFGPGTRLTVL.

Comments on this clonotype: One base away lies a much larger clone, so this may be a sequencing read error. The chain uses TRBV6-6 and TRBJ2-1, with D possibly being TRBD2 (7 bases). The CDR3 runs 16 residues. Germline V gene lookup returns CDR1 MNHNY and CDR2 SVGAGI (reference sequence). CDR3 DNA sequence: TGTACCAGCAGTTACTCTTTGGGGGGGGGCACGAATGAGCAGTTCTTC. It yields the protein CTSSYSLGGGTNEQFF.

This clonotype was observed at least ten times. The rearrangement links TRBV28 to TRBJ2-7; 7 bases line up with TRBD2. Germline V gene sequence: CDR1 MDHEN, CDR2 SYDVKM. The CDR3 contains 14 residues. After removal of 5 bases from V and 3 bases from J, the junction contained 7 bases not matched to a gene. CDR3 sequence reads: CASSLRLADYEQYF. CDR3 bases: TGTGCCAGCAGTCTTCGACTAGCTGACTACGAGCAGTACTTC.

The chain combines TRBV4-3 with TRBJ2-5; D ambiguous. Trimming took off 0 bases at V and 2 bases at J, with 13 bases between the two ends. Germline V lookup: CDR1 LGHNA, CDR2 YSLEER. This CDR3 contains 16 residues. The chain's CDR3 is CASSQEIWALQETQYF. DNA for the CDR3: TGCGCCAGCAGCCAAGAAATTTGGGCTTTACAAGAGACCCAGTACTTC.